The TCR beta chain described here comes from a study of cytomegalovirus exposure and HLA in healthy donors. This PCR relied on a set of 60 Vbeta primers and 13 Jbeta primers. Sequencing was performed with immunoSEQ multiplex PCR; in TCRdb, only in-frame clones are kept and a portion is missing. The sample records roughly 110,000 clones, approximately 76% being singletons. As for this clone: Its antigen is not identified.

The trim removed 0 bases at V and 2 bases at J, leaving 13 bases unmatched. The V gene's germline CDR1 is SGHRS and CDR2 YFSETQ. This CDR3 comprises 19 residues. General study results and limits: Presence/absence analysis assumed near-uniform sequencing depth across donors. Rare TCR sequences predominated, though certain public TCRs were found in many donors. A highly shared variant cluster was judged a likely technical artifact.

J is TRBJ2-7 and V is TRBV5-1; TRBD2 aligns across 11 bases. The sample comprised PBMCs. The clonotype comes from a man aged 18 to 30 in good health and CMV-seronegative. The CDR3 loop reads CASSLETSGGYGRPYEQYF. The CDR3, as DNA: TGCGCCAGCAGCTTGGAAACTAGCGGGGGCTACGGCCGTCCCTACGAGCAGTACTTC.